This T cell receptor (beta chain) was observed in a study of blood T cell repertoires in COVID-19. Whole-study context: Italy, Spain and the United States were the sources of the convalescent and acute COVID-19 samples. T cells, B-cell-depleted T cells, or PBMCs supplied cDNA or gDNA.

In the original processing: Cell counts per sample came from amplifying reference gene primers. The protocol was immunoSEQ multiplex PCR, while the TCRdb copy is restricted to in-frame clones and leaves out a portion. The DNA was the basis for D and trimming; V, J and clone size are from that table. The repertoire includes 200,000 to 300,000 clones, around 80% of them detected once, and around 4% sits in the top ten. The CDR3 contains 15 residues. Trimming at V came to 4 bases and at J to 3 bases, leaving 5 bases not matched to a gene. In germline, CDR1 is MNHEY, CDR2 SVGEGT. The origin of this receptor is a man aged 55 to 69 with acute or convalescent COVID-19. This rearrangement joins TRBV6-2 or TRBV6-3 to TRBJ2-1; 8 bases align to TRBD2. The sequenced sample was peripheral blood. Here the CDR3 DNA reads TGTGCCAGCAGTTCGGGAGGGGGTCTCTACAATGAGCAGTTCTTC. Amino acid sequence: CASSSGGGLYNEQFF.